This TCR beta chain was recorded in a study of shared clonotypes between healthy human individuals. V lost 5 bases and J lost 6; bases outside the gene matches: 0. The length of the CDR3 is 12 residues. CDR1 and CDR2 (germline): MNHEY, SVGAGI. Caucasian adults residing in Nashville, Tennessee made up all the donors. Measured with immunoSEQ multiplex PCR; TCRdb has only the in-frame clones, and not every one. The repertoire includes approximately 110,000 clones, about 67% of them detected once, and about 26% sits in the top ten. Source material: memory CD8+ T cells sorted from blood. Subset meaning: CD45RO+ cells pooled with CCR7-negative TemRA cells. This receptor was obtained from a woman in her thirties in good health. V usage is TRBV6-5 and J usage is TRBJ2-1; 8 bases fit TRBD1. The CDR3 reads CASSDRGNEQFF. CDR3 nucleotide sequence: TGTGCCAGCAGTGACAGGGGCAATGAGCAGTTCTTC.